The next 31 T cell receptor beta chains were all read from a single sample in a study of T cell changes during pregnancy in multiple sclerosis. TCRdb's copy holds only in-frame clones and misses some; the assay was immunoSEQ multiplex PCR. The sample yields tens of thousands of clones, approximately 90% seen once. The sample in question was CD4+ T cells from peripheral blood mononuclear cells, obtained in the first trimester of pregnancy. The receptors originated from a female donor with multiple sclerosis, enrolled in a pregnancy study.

The CDR3 protein is CASNSGDRGPEAFF. The CDR3 DNA reads as TGTGCCAGCAACTCCGGGGACAGGGGCCCTGAAGCTTTCTTT. The rearrangement links TRBV6-6 to TRBJ1-1, with 10 nucleotides matching TRBD1. With V trimmed by 7 bases and J by 6 bases, 8 bases remained unmatched. Per germline, CDR1 MNHNY and CDR2 SVGAGI (reference sequence). There are 14 residues in the CDR3.

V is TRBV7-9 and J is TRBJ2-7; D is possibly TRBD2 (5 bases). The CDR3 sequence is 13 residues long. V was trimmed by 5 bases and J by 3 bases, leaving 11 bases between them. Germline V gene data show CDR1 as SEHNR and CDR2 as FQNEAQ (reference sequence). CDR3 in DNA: TGTGCCAGCAGCCCACTAGATGTCTACGAGCAGTACTTC. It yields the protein CASSPLDVYEQYF.

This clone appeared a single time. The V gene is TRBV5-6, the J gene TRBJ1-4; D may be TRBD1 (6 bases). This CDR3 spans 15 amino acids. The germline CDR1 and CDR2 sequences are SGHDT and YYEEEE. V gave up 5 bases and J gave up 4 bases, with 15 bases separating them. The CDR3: CASSPGTPSNEKLFF. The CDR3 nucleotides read TGTGCCAGCAGTCCCGGGACACCTAGTAATGAAAAACTGTTTTTT.

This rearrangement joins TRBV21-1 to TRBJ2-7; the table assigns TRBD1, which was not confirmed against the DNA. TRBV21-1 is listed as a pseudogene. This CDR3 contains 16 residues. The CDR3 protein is CASSKGLDSVVHEQYF. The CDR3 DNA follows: TGTGCCAGCAGCAAAGGTTTGGACAGCGTGGTCCACGAGCAGTACTTC.

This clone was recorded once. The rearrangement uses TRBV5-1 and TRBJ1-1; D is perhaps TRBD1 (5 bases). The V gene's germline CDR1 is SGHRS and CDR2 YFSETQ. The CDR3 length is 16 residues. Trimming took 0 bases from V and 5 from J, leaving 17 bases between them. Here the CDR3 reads CASSLGGEVGVTEAFF. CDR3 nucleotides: TGCGCCAGCAGCTTGGGAGGGGAGGTGGGGGTTACTGAAGCTTTCTTT.

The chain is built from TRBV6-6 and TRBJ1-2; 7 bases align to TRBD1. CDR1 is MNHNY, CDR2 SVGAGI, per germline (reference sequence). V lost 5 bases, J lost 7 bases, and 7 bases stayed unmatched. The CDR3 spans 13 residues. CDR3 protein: CASSPTGQRGYTF. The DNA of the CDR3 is TGTGCCAGCAGTCCGACAGGGCAACGTGGCTACACCTTC.

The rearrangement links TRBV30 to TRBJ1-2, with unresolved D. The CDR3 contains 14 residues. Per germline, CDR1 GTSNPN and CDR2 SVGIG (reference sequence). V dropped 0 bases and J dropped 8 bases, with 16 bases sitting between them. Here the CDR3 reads CAWSVLTEVQGYTF. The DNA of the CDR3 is TGTGCCTGGAGTGTACTTACAGAAGTGCAGGGCTACACCTTC. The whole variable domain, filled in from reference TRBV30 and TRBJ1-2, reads SQTIHQWPATLVQPVGSPLSLECTVEGTSNPNLYWYRQAAGRGLQLLFYSVGIGQISSEVPQNLSASRPQDRQFILSSKKLLLSDSGFYLCAWSVLTEVQGYTFGSGTRLTVV.

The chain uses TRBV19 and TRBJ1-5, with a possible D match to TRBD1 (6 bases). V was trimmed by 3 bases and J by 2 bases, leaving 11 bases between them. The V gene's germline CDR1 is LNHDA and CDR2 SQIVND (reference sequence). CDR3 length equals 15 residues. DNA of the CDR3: TGTGCCAGTAGTATCTGGACAGACGGCAATCAGCCCCAGCATTTT. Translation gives CASSIWTDGNQPQHF. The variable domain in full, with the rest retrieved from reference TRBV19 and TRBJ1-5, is DGGITQSPKYLFRKEGQNVTLSCEQNLNHDAMYWYRQDPGQGLRLIYYSQIVNDFQKGDIAEGYSVSREKKESFPLTVTSAQKNPTAFYLCASSIWTDGNQPQHFGDGTRLSIL.

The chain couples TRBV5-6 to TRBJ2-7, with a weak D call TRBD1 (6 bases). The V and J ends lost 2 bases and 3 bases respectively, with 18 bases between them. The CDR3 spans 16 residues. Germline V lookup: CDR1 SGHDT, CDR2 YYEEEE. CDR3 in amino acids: CASSLGWGHSVYEQYF. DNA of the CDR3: TGTGCCAGCAGCTTAGGGTGGGGGCATTCAGTCTACGAGCAGTACTTC.

CDR3 residues: CGGTSGAANTGELFF. The CDR3 coding sequence is TGTGGAGGGACTAGCGGCGCGGCGAACACCGGGGAGCTGTTTTTT. The V gene is TRBV2, the J gene TRBJ2-2; 11 bases are a match to TRBD2. The CDR3 has 15 residues. Germline V gene lookup returns CDR1 SNHLY and CDR2 FYNNEI.

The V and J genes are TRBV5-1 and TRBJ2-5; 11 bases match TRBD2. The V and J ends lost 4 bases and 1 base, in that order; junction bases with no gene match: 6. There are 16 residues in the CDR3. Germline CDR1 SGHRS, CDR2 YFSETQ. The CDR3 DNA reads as TGCGCCAGCAGCATCGGGACTAGCGGCGTCCAAGAGACCCAGTACTTC. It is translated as CASSIGTSGVQETQYF.

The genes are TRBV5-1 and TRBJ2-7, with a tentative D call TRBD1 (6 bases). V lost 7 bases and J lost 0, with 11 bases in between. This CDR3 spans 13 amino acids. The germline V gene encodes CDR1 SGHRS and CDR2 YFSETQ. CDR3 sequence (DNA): TGCGCCAGCTACGAGGGGGACTCCTACGAGCAGTACTTC. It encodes CASYEGDSYEQYF.

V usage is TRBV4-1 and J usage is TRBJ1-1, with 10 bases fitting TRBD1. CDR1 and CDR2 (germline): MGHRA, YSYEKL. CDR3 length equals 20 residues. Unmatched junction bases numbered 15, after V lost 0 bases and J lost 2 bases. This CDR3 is CASSQEDLWGQGKYNTEAFF. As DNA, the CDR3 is TGCGCCAGCAGCCAAGAGGATTTGTGGGGACAGGGGAAATATAACACTGAAGCTTTCTTT.

The CDR3 protein is CASSLVGVTGNTIYF. DNA of the CDR3: TGCGCCAGCAGCTTGGTCGGGGTTACTGGAAACACCATATATTTT. The chain recombines TRBV5-1 with TRBJ1-3; D is unresolved. The CDR3 extends over 15 amino acids. The V end lost 0 bases, the J end lost 2 bases, and 9 bases lay between the germline ends. Germline loops: CDR1 SGHRS, CDR2 YFSETQ.

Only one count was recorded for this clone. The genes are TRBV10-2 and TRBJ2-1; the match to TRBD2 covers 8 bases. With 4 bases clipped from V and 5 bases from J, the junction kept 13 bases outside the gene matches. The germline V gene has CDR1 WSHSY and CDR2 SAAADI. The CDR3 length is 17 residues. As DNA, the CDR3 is TGCGCCAGCAGTGGGGGGTGGGGGCGGGGGGCCGACAATGAGCAGTTCTTC. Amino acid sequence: CASSGGWGRGADNEQFF.

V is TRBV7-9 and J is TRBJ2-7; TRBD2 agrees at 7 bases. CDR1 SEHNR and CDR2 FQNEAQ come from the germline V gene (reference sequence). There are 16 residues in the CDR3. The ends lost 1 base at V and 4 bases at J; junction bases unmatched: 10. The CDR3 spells CASSLGWGGFGYEQYF. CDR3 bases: TGTGCCAGCAGCTTAGGATGGGGGGGATTCGGGTACGAGCAGTACTTC.

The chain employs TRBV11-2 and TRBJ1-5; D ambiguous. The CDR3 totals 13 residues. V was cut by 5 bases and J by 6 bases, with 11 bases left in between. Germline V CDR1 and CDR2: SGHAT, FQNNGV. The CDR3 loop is CASSPGWSQPQHF. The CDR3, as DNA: TGTGCCAGCAGCCCGGGTTGGTCTCAGCCCCAGCATTTT.

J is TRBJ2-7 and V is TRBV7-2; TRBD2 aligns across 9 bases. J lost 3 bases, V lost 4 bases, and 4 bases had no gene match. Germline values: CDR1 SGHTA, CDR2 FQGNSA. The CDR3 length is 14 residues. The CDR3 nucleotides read TGTGCCAGCAGCTGGGGTAGCGGGAGCTACGAGCAGTACTTC. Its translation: CASSWGSGSYEQYF.

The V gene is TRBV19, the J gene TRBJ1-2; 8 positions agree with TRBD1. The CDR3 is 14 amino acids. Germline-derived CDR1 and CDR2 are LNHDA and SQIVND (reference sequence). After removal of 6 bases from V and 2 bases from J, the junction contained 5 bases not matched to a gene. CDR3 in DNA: TGTGCCAGTAGAACTCGACAGGGGAACTATGGCTACACCTTC. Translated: CASRTRQGNYGYTF.

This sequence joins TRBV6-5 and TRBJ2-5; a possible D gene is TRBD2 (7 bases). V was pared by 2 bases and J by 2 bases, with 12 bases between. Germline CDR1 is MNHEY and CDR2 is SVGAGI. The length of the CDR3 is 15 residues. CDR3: CASSYIGGGQETQYF. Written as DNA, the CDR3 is TGTGCCAGCAGTTACATAGGGGGGGGTCAAGAGACCCAGTACTTC.

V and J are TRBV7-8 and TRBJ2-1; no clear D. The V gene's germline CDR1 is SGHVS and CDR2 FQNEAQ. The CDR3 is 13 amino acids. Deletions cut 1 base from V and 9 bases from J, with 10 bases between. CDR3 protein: CASSLEPPSEQFF. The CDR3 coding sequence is TGTGCCAGCAGCTTAGAACCACCTAGTGAGCAGTTCTTC.

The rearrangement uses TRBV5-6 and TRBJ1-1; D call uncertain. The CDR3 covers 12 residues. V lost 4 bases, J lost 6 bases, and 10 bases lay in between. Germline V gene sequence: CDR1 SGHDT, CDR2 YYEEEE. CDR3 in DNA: TGTGCCAGCAGCCTTTGGGCCGCTGAAGCTTTCTTT. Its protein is CASSLWAAEAFF.

DNA of the CDR3: TGTGCCAGCAGCTCTTTTTGGACAGGGCACTATGGCTACACCTTC. Protein: CASSSFWTGHYGYTF. The chain recombines TRBV7-9 with TRBJ1-2; 8 bases match TRBD1. V lost 4 bases, J lost 3 bases, and 7 bases stayed unmatched. The CDR3 totals 15 residues. The germline gives CDR1 SEHNR, CDR2 FQNEAQ (reference sequence). Drawing the rest from reference TRBV7-9 and TRBJ1-2, the complete variable domain is DTGVSQNPRHKITKRGQNVTFRCDPISEHNRLYWYRQTLGQGPEFLTYFQNEAQLEKSRLLSDRFSAERPKGSFSTLEIQRTEQGDSAMYLCASSSFWTGHYGYTFGSGTRLTVV.

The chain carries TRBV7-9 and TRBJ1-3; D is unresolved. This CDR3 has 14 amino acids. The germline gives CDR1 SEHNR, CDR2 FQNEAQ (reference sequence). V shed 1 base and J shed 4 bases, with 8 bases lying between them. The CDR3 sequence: CASSLDARGNTIYF. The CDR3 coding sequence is TGTGCCAGCAGCTTAGATGCCAGGGGAAACACCATATATTTT.

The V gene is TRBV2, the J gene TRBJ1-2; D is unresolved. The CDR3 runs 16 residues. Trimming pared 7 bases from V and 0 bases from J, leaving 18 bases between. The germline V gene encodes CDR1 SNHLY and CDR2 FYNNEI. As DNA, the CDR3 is TGTGCCAGCACTCAGAGCGACTCTCTGGCTAACTATGGCTACACCTTC. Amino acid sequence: CASTQSDSLANYGYTF.

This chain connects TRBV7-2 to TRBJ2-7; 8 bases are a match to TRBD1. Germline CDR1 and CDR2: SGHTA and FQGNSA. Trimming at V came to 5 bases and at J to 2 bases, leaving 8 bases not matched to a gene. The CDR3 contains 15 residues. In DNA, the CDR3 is TGTGCCAGCAGCCCTCGACAGGGGTTGGCCTACGAGCAGTACTTC. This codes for CASSPRQGLAYEQYF.

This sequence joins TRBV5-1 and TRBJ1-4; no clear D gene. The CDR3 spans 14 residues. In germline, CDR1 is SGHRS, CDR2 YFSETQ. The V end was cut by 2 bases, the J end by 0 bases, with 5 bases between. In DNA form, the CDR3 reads TGCGCCAGCAGCTTATCCGCAACTAATGAAAAACTGTTTTTT. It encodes CASSLSATNEKLFF.

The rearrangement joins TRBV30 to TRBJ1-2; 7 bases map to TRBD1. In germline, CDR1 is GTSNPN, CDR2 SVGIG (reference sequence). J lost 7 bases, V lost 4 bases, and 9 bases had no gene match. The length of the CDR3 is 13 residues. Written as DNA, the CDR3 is TGTGCCTGGAAACTGGGACAGTGTCGTGGCTACACCTTC. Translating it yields CAWKLGQCRGYTF.

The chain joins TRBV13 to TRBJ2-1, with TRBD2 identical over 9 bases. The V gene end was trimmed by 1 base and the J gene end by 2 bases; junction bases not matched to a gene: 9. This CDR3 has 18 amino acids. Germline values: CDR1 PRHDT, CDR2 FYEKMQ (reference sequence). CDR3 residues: CASSLVYGGRGPYNEQFF. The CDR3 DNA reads TGTGCCAGCAGCTTAGTATATGGCGGGAGGGGGCCCTACAATGAGCAGTTCTTC.

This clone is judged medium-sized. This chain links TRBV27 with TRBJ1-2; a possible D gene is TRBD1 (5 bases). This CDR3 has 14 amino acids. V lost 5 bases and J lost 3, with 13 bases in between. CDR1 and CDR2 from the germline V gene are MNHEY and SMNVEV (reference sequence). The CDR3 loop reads CASSRGGGYYGYTF. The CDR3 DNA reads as TGTGCCAGCAGTAGGGGAGGAGGGTACTATGGCTACACCTTC.

CDR3 residues: CASSSGLDYGYTF. DNA for the CDR3: TGTGCCAGCAGCTCCGGGTTAGACTATGGCTACACCTTC. This chain joins TRBV7-2 and TRBJ1-2; D not resolved. V lost 4 bases to trimming and J lost 3 bases, with 9 bases between them. Germline assignment: CDR1 SGHTA and CDR2 FQGNSA. This CDR3 region has 13 residues. Using reference TRBV7-2 and TRBJ1-2 for the parts outside the CDR3, the full variable domain is GAGVSQSPSNKVTEKGKDVELRCDPISGHTALYWYRQSLGQGLEFLIYFQGNSAPDKSGLPSDRFSAERTGGSVSTLTIQRTQQEDSAVYLCASSSGLDYGYTFGSGTRLTVV.